This T cell receptor (beta chain) was identified during a study of blood T cell repertoires in COVID-19. V was pared by 4 bases and J by 3 bases, with 11 bases of the junction left unmatched. This CDR3 is built from 16 residues. CDR1 LGHNA and CDR2 YSLEER come from the germline V gene. Sequencing was performed with immunoSEQ multiplex PCR; in TCRdb, only in-frame clones are kept and a portion is missing. Among 270,000 or so clones listed, approximately 86% were seen once. Sequencing was carried out using PBMCs or T cells enriched from blood (not recorded which). This receptor was taken from a woman aged 18-30 years who had recovered from COVID-19. The chain has TRBV4-3 and TRBJ1-2; 7 nucleotides align to TRBD1. As DNA, the CDR3 is TGCGCCAGCAGCCGGAGACAGGGTGGCTTGCACTATGGCTACACCTTC. It specifies CASSRRQGGLHYGYTF.